Listed here is a single TCR beta chain. Its specificity is not known. Amplification of the TCR beta CDR3 regions used RNA transcripts (as template). RT-PCR with HTBI primers came first, then second-round multiplex PCR. TCRdb analysed the multiplex PCR reads with MiXCR anew, one entry per CDR3 protein. Seen here are over a million distinct CDR3 sequences, about 40% observed once, and the top ten hold 11%. This sample is drawn from a study of Graves' ophthalmopathy and Graves' hyperthyroidism. The CDR3 runs to 12 residues. The V segment lost 6 bases and the J segment 15 bases; nucleotides outside the gene matches: 10. Germline loops: CDR1 DFQATT, CDR2 SNEGSKA (reference sequence). General study points: Ophthalmopathy versus stable hyperthyroidism: 13-signature model gave under 90% sensitivity, less than 83% specificity.

The V gene is TRBV20-1, the J gene TRBJ1-6, with TRBD1 matching over 8 bases. Sequencing used peripheral blood or thyroid tissue (not recorded which). This clonotype originated in an adult man with Graves' hyperthyroidism. CDR3 in amino acids: CSAPRQGSNLHF. The CDR3 DNA reads as TGCAGTGCGCCGAGACAGGGGTCGAACCTCCACTTT.